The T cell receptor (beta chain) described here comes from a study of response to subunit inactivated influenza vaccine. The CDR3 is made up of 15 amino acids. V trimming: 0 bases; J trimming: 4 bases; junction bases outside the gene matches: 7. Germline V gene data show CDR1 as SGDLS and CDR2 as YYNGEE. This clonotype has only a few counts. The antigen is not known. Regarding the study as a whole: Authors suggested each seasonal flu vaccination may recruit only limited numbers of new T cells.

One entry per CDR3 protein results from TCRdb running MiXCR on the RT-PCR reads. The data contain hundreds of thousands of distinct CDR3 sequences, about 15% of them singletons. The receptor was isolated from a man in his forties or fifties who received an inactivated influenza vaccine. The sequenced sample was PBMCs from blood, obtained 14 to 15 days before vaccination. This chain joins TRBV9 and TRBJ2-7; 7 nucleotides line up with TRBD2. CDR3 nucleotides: TGTGCCAGCAGCGTAGGCCTAACGGGAGGTTACGAGCAGTACTTC. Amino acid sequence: CASSVGLTGGYEQYF. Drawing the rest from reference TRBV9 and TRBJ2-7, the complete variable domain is DSGVTQTPKHLITATGQRVTLRCSPRSGDLSVYWYQQSLDQGLQFLIQYYNGEERAKGNILERFSAQQFPDLHSELNLSSLELGDSALYFCASSVGLTGGYEQYFGPGTRLTVT.